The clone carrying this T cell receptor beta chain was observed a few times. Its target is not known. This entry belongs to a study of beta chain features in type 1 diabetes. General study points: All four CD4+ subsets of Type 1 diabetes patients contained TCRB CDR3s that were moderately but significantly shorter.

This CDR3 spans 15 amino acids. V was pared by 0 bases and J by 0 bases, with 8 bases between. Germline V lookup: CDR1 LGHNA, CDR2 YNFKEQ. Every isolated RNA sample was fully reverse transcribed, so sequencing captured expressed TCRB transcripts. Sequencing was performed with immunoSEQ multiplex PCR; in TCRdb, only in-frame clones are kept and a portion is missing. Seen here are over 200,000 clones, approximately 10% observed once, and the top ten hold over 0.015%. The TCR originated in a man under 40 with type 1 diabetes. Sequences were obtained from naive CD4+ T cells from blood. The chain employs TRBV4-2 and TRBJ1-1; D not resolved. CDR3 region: CASSQDEQMNTEAFF. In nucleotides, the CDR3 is TGTGCCAGCAGCCAAGACGAACAAATGAACACTGAAGCTTTCTTT.